This TCR beta chain is drawn from a study of prognosis after radiotherapy for stage I lung cancer (dated by TCRdb to 2020 to 2022). As for the study more broadly: Roughly 20 stage I NSCLC patients were enrolled in Nanjing, China, between 2018 and January 2019. For each of the roughly 19 patients, one blood sample was taken before SBRT and one after, so the study sequenced around 40 samples in total. SBRT was not combined with any concurrent therapy in any patient. Distant metastases were developed by four of the 19 patients after SBRT, at a median of about seven months, whereas no significant progression was observed in the other 15 patients. Peripheral blood TCR beta repertoires were profiled in stage I NSCLC patients before and after stereotactic body radiotherapy, and the study then linked these repertoires to distant failure. Newly diagnosed primary stage I lung tumors were present in approximately 13 patients, and oligometastatic NSCLC after surgical resection of the primary tumor was present in roughly 5 patients. Every patient was deemed medically inoperable, roughly twelve because of comorbidities and six to eight because they refused surgery. Using image-guided IMRT or VMAT, SBRT was delivered in 3 to 5 fractions at a biologically effective dose of at least 100 Gy. Tumor histology was squamous cell carcinoma in 7 or 8 patients and adenocarcinoma in some 13. Ages in the cohort of more than 10 men and a handful of women ranged from roughly 50 to 85 years, with a median of 74.

Ten or more counts support this clonotype. It has no known antigen specificity. Within one base of it there is no much larger clone, and no base qualities were kept. Two rounds of multiplex PCR on genomic DNA were used to amplify the TCR beta CDR3 region. The first PCR round used primers specific to each TRBV and TRBJ gene, with sequences filed in Chinese patent CN105087789A. Universal primers were used in the second PCR round. The Roche High Pure PCR Template Preparation Kit was used to extract genomic DNA from frozen PBMCs. The libraries underwent paired-end sequencing with 151 bp reads on an Illumina HiSeq 3000. Regarding the original processing steps: CutAdapt was used to remove raw reads lacking the multiplex PCR primer sequences. PEAR was used to merge high-quality paired reads into contigs. By aligning each contig to reference sequences, MiXCR assigned the TRB V, D and J gene segments to that contig. To remove sequencing errors, CDR3 sequences were clustered according to base quality and sequence similarity. Diversity was calculated as Shannon entropy divided by the natural log of the number of productive TCR sequences. To get clonality, Shannon entropy was divided by the natural log of the number of unique clonotypes, and that result was subtracted from one. Using the Youden index from ROC curves, the researchers picked the repertoire-metric cut-offs for progression-free survival, and all analyses were carried out in R 3.5.3. The public reads were reanalyzed by TCRdb: fastp trimming at Q25, MiXCR alignment, in-frame beta chains only. Here each entry gathers all rows of one CDR3 protein and keeps the most common genes and DNA. These V and J calls derive from TCRdb rather than the authors' analysis. The sample table shows 30,000 or so distinct CDR3 sequences, and 25% to 35% are seen once. 25% to 35% of the sample is held by the ten biggest clonotypes.

All patients had node-negative disease on CT and PET/CT, and none had a history of other malignancies or had previously received chemotherapy or radiotherapy. At each of two time points, about 6.1 milliliters of peripheral venous blood were collected into EDTA tubes. Ficoll-Paque Plus density-gradient centrifugation was used to isolate PBMCs. Right after collection, samples were placed at -80 degrees C and kept there until analysis. Including the terminal cysteine and phenylalanine, the CDR3 comprises 15 residues. This entry keeps only the CDR3 DNA: 45 bases, framed from base 1. The CDR1 and CDR2 encoded by the germline V gene are MNHEY and SVGEGT. V trim: 7 bases; J trim: 6 bases; unmatched bases: 9. Results the study describes overall, beyond this receptor: Post-SBRT Shannon entropy and its change from baseline were lower in patients who developed distant metastases; baseline Shannon entropy was not associated with metastases. TRBV and TRBJ usage frequencies reportedly varied with metastasis status, involving two V genes at baseline and fewer than 10 V and two J genes after SBRT. After SBRT, the number of unique TCR clones decreased (median around 10,000 before versus about 6,900 after; Wilcoxon paired P=0.011). All reported P values were unadjusted for multiple comparisons. Tumor specificity of expanded TCR clones was not determined. The small cohort and short follow-up limited the study, so independent validation of the findings is needed.

Sequences were derived from PBMCs, sampled before or after stereotactic body radiation therapy (not recorded which). The TCR was taken from a donor of 50 years or more with non-small cell lung cancer. The chain is made from TRBV6-2 or TRBV6-3 and TRBJ1-5, with 10 junctional bases fitting TRBD1. Read as DNA, the sequence is TGTGCCAGCACCCCGCGGGGACAGGGGTTTCAGCCCCAGCATTTT. It encodes CASTPRGQGFQPQHF.